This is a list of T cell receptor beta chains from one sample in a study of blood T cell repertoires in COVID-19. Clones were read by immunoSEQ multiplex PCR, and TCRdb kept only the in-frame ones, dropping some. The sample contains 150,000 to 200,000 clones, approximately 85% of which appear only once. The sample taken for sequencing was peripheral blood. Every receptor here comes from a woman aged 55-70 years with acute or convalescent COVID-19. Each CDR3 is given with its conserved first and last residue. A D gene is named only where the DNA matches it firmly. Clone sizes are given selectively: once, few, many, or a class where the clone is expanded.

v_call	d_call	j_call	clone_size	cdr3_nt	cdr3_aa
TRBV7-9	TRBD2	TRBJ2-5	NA	TGTGCCAGCAGCTTACCTTGGACTAGCGGGAGCCCGAGGACCCAGTACTTC	CASSLPWTSGSPRTQYF
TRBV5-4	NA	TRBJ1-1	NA	TGTGCCAGCAGCTTGGCCCAGCAGGGCGCCGAAGCTTTCTTT	CASSLAQQGAEAFF
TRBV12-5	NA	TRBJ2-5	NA	TGTGCTAGTGGCCCTCGAGGGTCGTCCCAAGAGACCCAGTACTTC	CASGPRGSSQETQYF
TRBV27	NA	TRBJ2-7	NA	TGTGCCAGCAGCATCGGACAAGGGGGCGAGCAGTACTTC	CASSIGQGGEQYF
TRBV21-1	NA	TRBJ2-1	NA	TGTGCCAGCATGTCCCAAGAGAGTTACAATGAGCAGTTCTTC	CASMSQESYNEQFF
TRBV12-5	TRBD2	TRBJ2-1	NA	TGTGCTAGTGGTTTCAGGGTAGCGGGAGGTTCCGATGAGCAGTTCTTC	CASGFRVAGGSDEQFF
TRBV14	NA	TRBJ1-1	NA	TGTGCCAGCAGCCCTCTACAACAGGAGAACACTGAAGCTTTCTTT	CASSPLQQENTEAFF
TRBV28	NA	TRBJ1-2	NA	TGTGCCAGCATCAAGACAGGCGTTAACTATGGCTACACCTTC	CASIKTGVNYGYTF
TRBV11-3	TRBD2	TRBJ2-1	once	TGTGCCAGCAGCATAGGGACTAGCGGGAATGAGCAGTTCTTC	CASSIGTSGNEQFF
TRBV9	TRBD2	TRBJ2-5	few	TGTGCCAGCAGCGTAGGGCTAGCGGGAGGGGAGACCCAGTACTTC	CASSVGLAGGETQYF
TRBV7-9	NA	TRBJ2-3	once	TGTGCCAGCAGCTTGGCGGGGCCAGATACGCAGTATTTT	CASSLAGPDTQYF
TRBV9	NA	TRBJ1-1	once	TGTGCCAGCAGCGTAGCTGTACAGGTAAAGGACACTGAAGCTTTCTTT	CASSVAVQVKDTEAFF
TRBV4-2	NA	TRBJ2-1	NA	TGTGCCAGCAGCCAAGATGACCTAGACTACAATGAGCAGTTCTTC	CASSQDDLDYNEQFF
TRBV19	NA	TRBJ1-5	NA	TGTGCCAGTGGCGAGCGGGGGTTCAATCAGCCCCAGCATTTT	CASGERGFNQPQHF
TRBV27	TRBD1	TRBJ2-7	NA	TGTGCCAGCAGTTTAACGGGACAGCTCAACGAGCAGTACTTC	CASSLTGQLNEQYF
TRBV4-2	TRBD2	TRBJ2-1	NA	TGTGCCAGCAGCCAAGAGGGTAGCGGGAGGGTCCCCTACAATGAGCAGTTCTTC	CASSQEGSGRVPYNEQFF
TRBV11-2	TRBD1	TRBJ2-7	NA	TGTGCCAGCAGCTTAGGGACAGGGTCGGTCTACGAGCAGTACTTC	CASSLGTGSVYEQYF
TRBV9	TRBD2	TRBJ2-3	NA	TGTGCCAGCAGCGTAGCGGGAGGACATACGCAGTATTTT	CASSVAGGHTQYF
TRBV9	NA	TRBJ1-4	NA	TGTGCCAGCAGCGTAGGGGCGACGGGGGGGAATGAAAAACTGTTTTTT	CASSVGATGGNEKLFF
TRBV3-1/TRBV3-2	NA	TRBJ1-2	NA	TGTGCCAGCAGCCAAGGCGGAGGGAAGAATGGCTACACCTTC	CASSQGGGKNGYTF
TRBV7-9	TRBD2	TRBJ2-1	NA	TGTGCCAGCAGCCCTACGGGAGGGGGCAATGAGCAGTTCTTC	CASSPTGGGNEQFF
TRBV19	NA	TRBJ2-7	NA	TGTGCCAGTAGTACCCCCGACTCCCAGGGGATTTCGGAGCAGTACTTC	CASSTPDSQGISEQYF
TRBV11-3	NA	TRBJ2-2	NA	TGTGCCAGCAGCTTAGACGGCGGCGGGGAGCTGTTTTTT	CASSLDGGGELFF
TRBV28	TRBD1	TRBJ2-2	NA	TGTGCCAGCAGTTTATCCGGGACAGGGTATGGTGGCGGGGAGCTGTTTTTT	CASSLSGTGYGGGELFF
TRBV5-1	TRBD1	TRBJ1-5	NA	TGCGCCAGCAGCTTGTCAGGGGGGAGCAATCAGCCCCAGCATTTT	CASSLSGGSNQPQHF
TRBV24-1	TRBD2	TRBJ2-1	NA	TGTGCCACCAGCTCAGCGGGAACCTACAATGAGCAGTTCTTC	CATSSAGTYNEQFF
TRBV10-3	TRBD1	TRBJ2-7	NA	TGTGCCATCAGTGAGTCGCAGGGGGCAATGAGGGAGCAGTACTTC	CAISESQGAMREQYF
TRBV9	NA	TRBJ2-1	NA	TGTGCCAGCAGCGACCAAGACTTTTACAATGAGCAGTTCTTC	CASSDQDFYNEQFF
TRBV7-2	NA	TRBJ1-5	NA	TGTGCCAGCAGCCCTGACCCGACACGGCCCCAGCATTTT	CASSPDPTRPQHF
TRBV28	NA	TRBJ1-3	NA	TGTGCCAGCAGTTTGAGGGAGGCTGGAAACACCATATATTTT	CASSLREAGNTIYF
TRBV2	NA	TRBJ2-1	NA	TGTGCCAGCAGTGTGGGGAGCTCCTACAATGAGCAGTTCTTC	CASSVGSSYNEQFF
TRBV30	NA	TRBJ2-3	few	TGTGCCTGGAGTGTACTTGAGGGAGATACGCAGTATTTT	CAWSVLEGDTQYF
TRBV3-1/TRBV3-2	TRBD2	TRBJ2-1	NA	TGTGCCAGCAGCGCGTCGGCGGGAGGTTCGGTAGAGCAGTTCTTC	CASSASAGGSVEQFF
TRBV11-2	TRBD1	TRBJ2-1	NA	TGTGCCAGCAGCTTAGAGGTGACAGGGAGTAATGAGCAGTTCTTC	CASSLEVTGSNEQFF
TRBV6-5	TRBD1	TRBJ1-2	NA	TGTGCCAGCAGGGGGACAGGGTTCCGCTACACCTTC	CASRGTGFRYTF
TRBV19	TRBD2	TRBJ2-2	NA	TGTGCCAGTAGTATAGATCAAGGACTAGCGGTCACCGGGGAGCTGTTTTTT	CASSIDQGLAVTGELFF
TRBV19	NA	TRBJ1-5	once	TGTGCCAGTAGTAGAGGTCAGCCCCAGCATTTT	CASSRGQPQHF
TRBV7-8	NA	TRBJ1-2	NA	TGTGCCAGCAACGCGGGCGAAACTAACTATGGCTACACCTTC	CASNAGETNYGYTF
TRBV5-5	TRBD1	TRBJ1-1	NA	TGTGCCAGCAGCCCGGACAGGGGTTGGGCTGAAGCTTTCTTT	CASSPDRGWAEAFF
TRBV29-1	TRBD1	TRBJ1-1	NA	TGCAGCGTTGTAGGGGGCTTGGGAGCTTTCTTT	CSVVGGLGAFF
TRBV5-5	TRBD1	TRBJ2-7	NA	TGTGCCAGCAGCTTGGTGGGCAGGGGGTCCTACGAGCAGTACTTC	CASSLVGRGSYEQYF
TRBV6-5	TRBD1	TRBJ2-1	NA	TGTGCCAGCATTTCCGGGACAGGGACCTACAATGAGCAGTTCTTC	CASISGTGTYNEQFF
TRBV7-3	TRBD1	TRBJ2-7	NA	TGTGCCAGCAGCTTATTCGGGACAGGACCCTACGAGCAGTACTTC	CASSLFGTGPYEQYF
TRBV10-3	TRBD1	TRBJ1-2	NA	TGTGCCATCAGTGAGTGGGACAGCCTCGGCTACACCTTC	CAISEWDSLGYTF
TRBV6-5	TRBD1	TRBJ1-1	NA	TGTGCCAGCGAGAAGGGGGCAACGAACACTGAAGCTTTCTTT	CASEKGATNTEAFF
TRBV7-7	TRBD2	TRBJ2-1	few	TGTGCTAGCAGCCCTCGAGGGGAGGGCTACAATGAGCAGTTCTTC	CASSPRGEGYNEQFF
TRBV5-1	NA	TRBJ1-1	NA	TGCGCCAGCAGATTAGCGGGATTATTGGACACTGAAGCTTTCTTT	CASRLAGLLDTEAFF
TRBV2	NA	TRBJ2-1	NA	TGTGCCAGCAGGGAGAGCTCCTACAATGAGCAGTTCTTC	CASRESSYNEQFF
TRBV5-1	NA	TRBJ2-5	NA	TGCGCCAGCAGCTTTACTGTCCGACAAGAGACCCAGTACTTC	CASSFTVRQETQYF
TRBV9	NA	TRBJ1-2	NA	TGTGCCAGCACCCCCGCTGGGGGGGTCTATGGCTACACCTTC	CASTPAGGVYGYTF
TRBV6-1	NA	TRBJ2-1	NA	TGTGCCAGCAGTGCTCCGGACTTCGGAATTAAGCCTAATGAGCAGTTCTTC	CASSAPDFGIKPNEQFF
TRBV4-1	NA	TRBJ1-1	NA	TGCGCCAGCAGCCAACTTCAAGCCCCACTAGGCAATGGTGCTTTCTTT	CASSQLQAPLGNGAFF